The sequence of this T cell receptor (beta chain) was determined in a study of T-cell memory formation after mild COVID-19. General study points: A second wave of clones peaked on day 37, and their SARS-CoV-2 specificity went unconfirmed. Those CD4+ clones that contracted were mainly in CM and EM (CD8+ ones in EMRA). A second wave expanding day 15 to 37 was CD4+-biased; contracting clones were balanced.

This clonotype occurred many times. Its antigen is not known. Constant-segment-primed 5'RACE gave TCR alpha and TCR beta cDNA libraries with sample barcodes and UMIs. TCRdb re-called the 5' RACE reads through MiXCR, storing one row per CDR3 protein. The sample includes about 150,000 distinct CDR3 sequences, more than 12% of them seen just once. This TCR was recovered from an adult woman who had mild COVID-19 (a few samples of this study predate the infection). Cell type and time point are not known. The specimen sequenced was PBMCs or a T cell subset sorted from them (not recorded which).

CDR3 sequence: CATSDVRDRAHEQFF. CDR3 coding DNA: TGTGCCACCAGTGATGTCCGGGACAGGGCCCATGAGCAGTTCTTC. This chain uses TRBV24-1 with TRBJ2-1; 9 bases line up with TRBD1. CDR1 is KGHDR, CDR2 SFDVKD, per germline. J was trimmed by 8 bases and V by 3 bases; bases with no gene match: 7. The CDR3 is made up of 15 amino acids.